The TCR beta chain under discussion was sequenced for a study of shared clonotypes between healthy human individuals. At the level of the study: Each donor had three CD4 naive, three CD4 memory, two CD8 naive and one CD8 memory plate. Study outcomes and limitations: Of the naive CD4 clonotypes, around 4.7% were shared across a few donors. Relative to their counterparts shared across all four donors, non-shared clonotypes exhibited diminished generation probabilities.

V was pared by 2 bases and J by 0 bases, with 8 bases between. Per germline, CDR1 MGHRA and CDR2 YSYEKL. The CDR3 has 15 amino acids. Terminally differentiated effector memory CD45RA+ cells were left out of the naive CD8 fraction, which was CD45RO-negative and positively selected for CCR7. The sample holds one count of this clone. The antigen is unknown. At the DNA level, this CDR3 is encoded by other sequences in the same sample as well. Several immunoSEQ plates held equal portions of the genomic DNA taken from each subset. Sequencing was performed with immunoSEQ multiplex PCR; in TCRdb, only in-frame clones are kept and a portion is missing. The sample comprises under 1 million clones, almost 95% of which are singletons, and nearly 25% rests with the top ten.

This chain connects TRBV4-1 to TRBJ1-5, with a tentative D call TRBD1 (6 bases). Sequencing input: naive CD8+ T cells sorted from blood. This clonotype was sampled from a young man in good health. CDR3 sequence: CASSQNRDSNQPQHF. The CDR3 coding sequence is TGCGCCAGCAGCCAAAACAGGGATAGCAATCAGCCCCAGCATTTT.